A single sample is the source of the 32 T cell receptor beta chains below, sequenced in a study of blood T cell repertoires in COVID-19. TCRdb's copy holds only in-frame clones and misses some; the assay was immunoSEQ multiplex PCR. The profile covers over 120,000 clones, with around 84% appearing a single time and 10% taken by the ten largest. The sample consisted of peripheral blood. The receptors shown here come from a man between 60 and 75 years old with active or convalescent COVID-19.

V and J are TRBV7-9 and TRBJ2-5; 13 bases fit TRBD2. With V trimmed by 5 bases and J by 5 bases, 17 bases remained unmatched. This CDR3 has 19 residues. In germline, CDR1 is SEHNR, CDR2 FQNEAQ (reference sequence). The CDR3 coding sequence is TGTGCCAGCAGCACCGCGGTATTGGGACTAGCGGGGCTAGTGGAGACCCAGTACTTC. Translating gives CASSTAVLGLAGLVETQYF.

The chain links TRBV18 to TRBJ2-1, with 9 positions matching TRBD1. The CDR3 extends over 13 amino acids. Germline trimming cut 0 bases from V and 10 bases from J; bases unmatched to any gene: 1. From germline, CDR1 is KGHSH and CDR2 LQKENI. The DNA for the CDR3 is TGTGCCAGCTCACCACCCGGACAGGGGGAGCAGTTCTTC. It codes for CASSPPGQGEQFF.

The genes are TRBV7-8 and TRBJ2-6; 7 bases are a match to TRBD1. Per germline, CDR1 SGHVS and CDR2 FQNEAQ. There are 17 residues in the CDR3. The V segment lost 5 bases and the J segment 0 bases; nucleotides outside the gene matches: 7. In DNA form, the CDR3 reads TGTGCCAGCAGCGGCCGGGGACAGACCTCTGGGGCCAACGTCCTGACTTTC. Encoded protein: CASSGRGQTSGANVLTF. Using reference TRBV7-8 and TRBJ2-6 for the parts outside the CDR3, the full variable domain is GAGVSQSPRYKVAKRGQDVALRCDPISGHVSLFWYQQALGQGPEFLTYFQNEAQLDKSGLPSDRFFAERPEGSVSTLKIQRTQQEDSAVYLCASSGRGQTSGANVLTFGAGSRLTVL.

The rearrangement uses TRBV19 and TRBJ1-2; the D gene is possibly TRBD1 (6 bases). The germline V gene has CDR1 LNHDA and CDR2 SQIVND (reference sequence). V shed 10 bases and J shed 2 bases, with 17 bases lying between them. The CDR3 is made up of 14 amino acids. The CDR3 bases are TGTGCCACCACCCAAAAACAGGGAAACTATGGCTACACCTTC. Translation: CATTQKQGNYGYTF.

The rearrangement uses TRBV4-1 and TRBJ1-3, with D unclear. Germline loops: CDR1 MGHRA, CDR2 YSYEKL. Trimming pared 5 bases from V and 0 bases from J, leaving 11 bases between. CDR3 length: 15 amino acids. This CDR3 is CASSTAGSSGNTIYF. CDR3 bases: TGCGCCAGCAGCACGGCGGGGAGCTCTGGAAACACCATATATTTT.

The chain employs TRBV4-3 and TRBJ1-2; possible D gene TRBD1, 6 bases. Germline lookup yields CDR1 LGHNA and CDR2 YSLEER. Trimming cost V 0 bases and J 1 base, with 12 bases left between them. This CDR3 has 16 amino acids. CDR3 residues: CASSQDQGRFNYGYTF. In DNA form, the CDR3 reads TGCGCCAGCAGCCAAGATCAGGGGCGGTTTAACTATGGCTACACCTTC.

The J gene is TRBJ2-6, the V gene TRBV7-8, with D hard to call. The V gene's germline CDR1 is SGHVS and CDR2 FQNEAQ. This CDR3 comprises 15 residues. V was shortened by 6 bases and J by 4 bases, with 13 bases between the two germline ends. As DNA, the CDR3 is TGTGCCAGCAGAACTGACTGGCTCGGGGCCAACGTCCTGACTTTC. Encoded protein: CASRTDWLGANVLTF.

The V and J genes are TRBV9 and TRBJ1-1, with unresolved D. The CDR3 sequence is 14 residues long. V dropped 4 bases and J dropped 3 bases, with 13 bases sitting between them. Germline V gene sequence: CDR1 SGDLS, CDR2 YYNGEE. The DNA of the CDR3 is TGTGCCAGCAGCCCTAGGATTTCCGACACTGAAGCTTTCTTT. Protein sequence: CASSPRISDTEAFF.

The rearrangement joins TRBV11-3 to TRBJ2-1; 7 nucleotides match TRBD1. This CDR3 has 14 residues. Germline V CDR1 and CDR2: SGHNT, YENEEA. V lost 5 bases, J lost 3 bases, and 4 bases stayed unmatched. The CDR3 loop reads CASSTRDSYNEQFF. The CDR3 DNA reads TGTGCCAGCAGCACCCGGGACAGCTACAATGAGCAGTTCTTC.

This chain uses TRBV9 with TRBJ2-5, with D maybe TRBD1 (6 bases). Germline V gene sequence: CDR1 SGDLS, CDR2 YYNGEE. Trimming stripped 5 bases from V and 3 bases from J, with 8 bases between. The CDR3 is 12 amino acids. The CDR3 protein is CASRGTKETQYF. DNA for the CDR3: TGTGCCAGCAGAGGGACAAAAGAGACCCAGTACTTC.

Only one count was recorded for this clone. The chain carries TRBV9 and TRBJ1-2; 9 bases are a match to TRBD1. V trimming: 4 bases; J trimming: 2 bases; junction bases outside the gene matches: 9. CDR3 size: 16 residues. Germline CDR1 reads SGDLS; CDR2 reads YYNGEE. This CDR3 reads CASSLPTGGFNYGYTF. CDR3 bases: TGTGCCAGCAGCTTGCCGACAGGGGGATTCAACTATGGCTACACCTTC. Supplemented by reference TRBV9 and TRBJ1-2, the full variable domain reads DSGVTQTPKHLITATGQRVTLRCSPRSGDLSVYWYQQSLDQGLQFLIQYYNGEERAKGNILERFSAQQFPDLHSELNLSSLELGDSALYFCASSLPTGGFNYGYTFGSGTRLTVV.

The chain joins TRBV14 to TRBJ1-6; TRBD1 is a possible D gene (5 bases). The CDR3 loop spans 16 amino acids. Germline loops: CDR1 SGHDN, CDR2 FVKESK. The V gene lost 6 bases and the J gene lost 6 bases, with 18 bases spanning the gap. The DNA of the CDR3 is TGTGCCAGCAGACAGGAGGCGGGATCGCCTAATTCACCCCTCCACTTT. It codes for CASRQEAGSPNSPLHF.

The chain uses TRBV19 and TRBJ2-5; 11 bases fit TRBD2. Germline loops: CDR1 LNHDA, CDR2 SQIVND (reference sequence). Losses at the gene ends were 3 bases for V and 5 bases for J; bases not matched to a gene: 14. The CDR3 covers 18 residues. This CDR3 is CASSMWGSGRAGTETQYF. The CDR3 region has the DNA TGTGCCAGTAGTATGTGGGGTAGCGGGAGGGCCGGGACGGAGACCCAGTACTTC. The variable domain in full, completed from reference TRBV19 and TRBJ2-5, reads DGGITQSPKYLFRKEGQNVTLSCEQNLNHDAMYWYRQDPGQGLRLIYYSQIVNDFQKGDIAEGYSVSREKKESFPLTVTSAQKNPTAFYLCASSMWGSGRAGTETQYFGPGTRLLVL.

This chain uses TRBV5-4 with TRBJ2-7; 11 bases are shared with TRBD2. Germline CDR1 and CDR2: SGHNT and YYREEE (reference sequence). Losses at the gene ends were 3 bases for V and 6 bases for J; bases not matched to a gene: 17. The CDR3 spans 18 residues. The CDR3 DNA reads TGTGCCAGCAGCTCGCTACGTGGGGTTCTTAGCGGGGGGGGCGAGCAGTACTTC. This gives the protein CASSSLRGVLSGGGEQYF.

This sequence joins TRBV27 and TRBJ1-5; 7 bases match TRBD1. The J segment lost 4 bases and the V segment lost 2 bases, leaving 8 bases of the junction unmatched. This CDR3 has 16 amino acids. Germline V gives CDR1 MNHEY, CDR2 SMNVEV (reference sequence). CDR3 amino acids: CASSLNFGTANQPQHF. CDR3 nucleotide sequence: TGTGCCAGCAGTTTAAATTTCGGGACAGCAAATCAGCCCCAGCATTTT.

The chain has TRBV6-5 and TRBJ1-2, with 9 bases lining up with TRBD1. CDR3 length: 14 residues. Germline CDR1 is MNHEY and CDR2 is SVGAGI. V lost 2 bases to trimming and J lost 7 bases; unmatched junction nucleotides: 5. In nucleotides, the CDR3 is TGTGCCAGCAGTTACAACACAGGGGGCATTGGCTACACCTTC. It yields the protein CASSYNTGGIGYTF.

In its sample, this clone was seen a few times. This chain connects TRBV5-1 to TRBJ1-2; 8 nucleotides match TRBD1. After removal of 3 bases from V and 9 bases from J, the junction contained 13 bases not matched to a gene. The CDR3 length is 15 residues. Per germline, CDR1 SGHRS and CDR2 YFSETQ. The CDR3 spells CASSYLSQGVISYTF. The DNA of the CDR3 is TGCGCCAGCAGCTACCTTTCACAGGGGGTAATAAGCTACACCTTC.

The CDR3 sequence is CASSHRGLIWELFF. CDR3 DNA sequence: TGTGCCAGCAGCCACAGGGGGCTAATCTGGGAGCTGTTTTTT. The chain employs TRBV3-1 (or the pseudogene TRBV3-2) and TRBJ2-2; 8 bases match TRBD1. V dropped 3 bases and J dropped 9; count of bases not matched to a gene: 6. CDR3 length: 14 amino acids. In germline, CDR1 is LGHDT, CDR2 YNNKEL (reference sequence).

This chain links TRBV6-5 with TRBJ2-7; no clear D gene. Germline loops: CDR1 MNHEY, CDR2 SVGAGI. The length of the CDR3 is 13 residues. The V end was cut by 0 bases, the J end by 3 bases, with 6 bases between. CDR3 residues: CASSYSHGYEQYF. CDR3 bases: TGTGCCAGCAGTTACTCCCACGGCTACGAGCAGTACTTC.

The rearrangement links TRBV5-1 to TRBJ1-1; no firm D call. This CDR3 region has 13 residues. Germline V gene sequence: CDR1 SGHRS, CDR2 YFSETQ. V shed 5 bases and J shed 4 bases, with 12 bases lying between them. In nucleotides, the CDR3 is TGCGCCAGCAGGTCAAGTAGATTCACTGAAGCTTTCTTT. As protein: CASRSSRFTEAFF. Full variable domain (missing parts from reference TRBV5-1 and TRBJ1-1): KAGVTQTPRYLIKTRGQQVTLSCSPISGHRSVSWYQQTPGQGLQFLFEYFSETQRNKGNFPGRFSGRQFSNSRSEMNVSTLELGDSALYLCASRSSRFTEAFFGQGTRLTVV.

CDR3 bases: TGTGCCAGCATCCCCCCAGACAGCTACGAGCAGTACGTC. It specifies CASIPPDSYEQYV. The chain has TRBV6-5 and TRBJ2-7, with D perhaps matching TRBD1 (5 bases). This CDR3 spans 13 amino acids. CDR1 is MNHEY and CDR2 is SVGAGI in the germline V gene. Trimming took off 7 bases at V and 3 bases at J, with 13 bases between the two ends.

This clone was picked up one time. The chain employs TRBV30 and TRBJ2-7, with 8 bases lining up with TRBD2. The CDR3 covers 14 residues. The germline CDR1 and CDR2 sequences are GTSNPN and SVGIG (reference sequence). Trimming took 2 bases from V and 1 from J; bases not matched to a gene: 4. The CDR3 loop reads CAWSSGGTSYEQYV. The CDR3 DNA sequence: TGTGCCTGGAGTAGCGGGGGCACGTCCTACGAGCAGTACGTC.

This chain joins TRBV6-6 and TRBJ2-7; the D gene is possibly TRBD1 (6 bases). The CDR3 length is 15 residues. Trimming shortened V by 5 bases and J by 2 bases, and 16 bases separated the two germline ends. Germline V gene sequence: CDR1 MNHNY, CDR2 SVGAGI (reference sequence). The CDR3 sequence: CASSPQNREAYEQYV. CDR3 nucleotides: TGTGCCAGCAGTCCACAAAACAGGGAAGCCTACGAGCAGTACGTC.

Only a few counts were recorded for this clone. The rearrangement links TRBV28 to TRBJ1-4; 8 bases fit TRBD1. With 2 bases clipped from V and 4 bases from J, the junction kept 3 bases outside the gene matches. The CDR3 is 15 amino acids. Germline V lookup: CDR1 MDHEN, CDR2 SYDVKM. In nucleotides, the CDR3 is TGTGCCAGCAGTTTAGGGGACAGGAATAATGAAAAACTGTTTTTT. Protein sequence: CASSLGDRNNEKLFF.

The chain is built from TRBV6-2 or TRBV6-3 and TRBJ1-1; D uncertain. The V gene's germline CDR1 is MNHEY and CDR2 SVGEGT. The CDR3 contains 15 residues. Trimming shortened V by 0 bases and J by 1 base, and 9 bases separated the two germline ends. The CDR3 bases are TGTGCCAGCAGTTACTCCCGAGCCCAGAACACTGAAGCTTTCTTT. Translation gives CASSYSRAQNTEAFF.

The sample holds one count of this clone. CDR3 residues: CASSSAPYNEQFF. CDR3 nucleotide sequence: TGTGCCAGCAGCAGCGCCCCCTACAATGAGCAGTTCTTC. The chain has TRBV11-3 and TRBJ2-1; D ambiguous. Germline V lookup: CDR1 SGHNT, CDR2 YENEEA. Trimming removed 5 bases at V and 2 bases at J, with 7 bases between. The CDR3 is 13 residues long.

The V gene is TRBV5-1, the J gene TRBJ1-4, with 7 positions matching TRBD1. V trimming: 4 bases; J trimming: 5 bases; junction bases outside the gene matches: 11. This CDR3 has 16 residues. Germline loops: CDR1 SGHRS, CDR2 YFSETQ. The CDR3 DNA follows: TGCGCCAGCAGCCCAGTTCCGGGACAGACAAATGAAAAACTGTTTTTT. It encodes CASSPVPGQTNEKLFF.

The chain links TRBV4-3 to TRBJ1-2; D may be TRBD1 (6 bases). The CDR3 is 15 residues long. Trimming pared 1 base from V and 3 bases from J, leaving 12 bases between. Germline-derived CDR1 and CDR2 are LGHNA and YSLEER. CDR3 protein: CASSQGLQGYYGYTF. The CDR3 DNA reads as TGCGCCAGCAGCCAAGGGCTACAGGGTTACTATGGCTACACCTTC.

The chain joins TRBV6-5 to TRBJ1-3, with D possibly TRBD1 on 5 matching bases. CDR1 and CDR2 from the germline V gene are MNHEY and SVGAGI. CDR3 size: 13 residues. With 6 bases removed from V and 0 bases from J, the gap between germline ends came to 6 bases. The CDR3 coding sequence is TGTGCCAGCAGAGACAGCTCTGGAAACACCATATATTTT. This codes for CASRDSSGNTIYF.

This chain links TRBV7-2 with TRBJ2-5; D uncertain. The CDR3 runs to 14 residues. Between the trimmed V and J ends, which lost 5 bases and 1 base, there was a span of 11 bases. Germline V gives CDR1 SGHTA, CDR2 FQGNSA. CDR3 DNA sequence: TGTGCCAGCAGCGCAAGGTACAGCCAAGAGACCCAGTACTTC. It codes for CASSARYSQETQYF.

The chain recombines TRBV11-3 with TRBJ1-2, with D unresolved. The length of the CDR3 is 14 residues. Germline loops: CDR1 SGHNT, CDR2 YENEEA. The germline V and J ends were trimmed by 4 bases and 0 bases, with 9 bases remaining between them. The CDR3 coding sequence is TGTGCCAGCAGCTCCGCTAGGACTAACTATGGCTACACCTTC. This sequence encodes CASSSARTNYGYTF.

The V and J genes are TRBV5-1 and TRBJ2-3, with D possibly being TRBD1 (6 bases). The ends were cut back, 2 bases at V and 0 bases at J, with 16 bases in the middle. CDR1 and CDR2 from the germline V gene are SGHRS and YFSETQ. The length of the CDR3 is 17 residues. The CDR3 loop reads CASSFYRDKPSTDTQYF. CDR3 sequence (DNA): TGCGCCAGCAGCTTTTACCGGGACAAACCTAGCACAGATACGCAGTATTTT.